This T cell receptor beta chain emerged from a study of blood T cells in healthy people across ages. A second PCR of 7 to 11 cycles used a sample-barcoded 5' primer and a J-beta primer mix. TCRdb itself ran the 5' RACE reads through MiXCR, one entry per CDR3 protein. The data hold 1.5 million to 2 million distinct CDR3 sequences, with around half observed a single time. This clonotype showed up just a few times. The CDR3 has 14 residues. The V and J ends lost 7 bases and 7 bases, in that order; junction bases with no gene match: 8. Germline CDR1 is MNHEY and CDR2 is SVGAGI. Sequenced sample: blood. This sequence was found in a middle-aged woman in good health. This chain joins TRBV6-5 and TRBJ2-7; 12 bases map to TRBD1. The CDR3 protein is CASTGTGGLSEQYF. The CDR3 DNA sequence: TGTGCCAGCACCGGGACAGGGGGCCTGTCTGAGCAGTACTTC.